Listed below are T cell receptor beta chains from one sample, sequenced in a study of T cells after yellow fever vaccination. TCRdb itself ran the 5' RACE reads through MiXCR, one entry per CDR3 protein. The sample includes around 320,000 distinct CDR3 sequences, roughly 4.3% seen only once; the top ten take 19%. The sample in question was PBMCs, obtained 15 days after the yellow fever booster vaccination. These receptors all come from a man in his late teens or twenties who received the YFV17D yellow fever vaccine. Both conserved end residues are part of each CDR3. The D gene is left open where the match is weak. Some rows mark clone size as missing; the rest say once, few, many or name a class of expanded clone.

size,V,J,D,CDR3,DNA
many,TRBV5-6,TRBJ2-1,.,CASSLRRSPRYEQFF,TGTGCCAGCAGCTTGAGAAGGTCCCCTCGGTATGAGCAGTTCTTC
many,TRBV5-1,TRBJ2-2,TRBD1,CASSYTGGANGELFF,TGCGCCAGCAGCTACACAGGGGGCGCGAACGGGGAGCTGTTTTTT
few,TRBV6-5,TRBJ2-3,TRBD2,CASRVNGGVATDTQYF,TGTGCCAGCAGAGTAAATGGGGGGGTAGCAACAGATACGCAGTATTTT
few,TRBV21-1,TRBJ2-2,.,CASSKEGQGNTGELFF,TGTGCCAGCAGCAAAGAAGGGCAGGGGAACACCGGGGAGCTGTTTTTT
many,TRBV6-6,TRBJ1-2,.,CASSYTNGYTF,TGTGCCAGCAGTTACACGAATGGCTACACCTTC
many,TRBV4-1,TRBJ1-5,.,CASRDRDVSNQPQHF,TGCGCCAGCAGGGACCGGGACGTAAGCAATCAGCCCCAGCATTTT
many,TRBV7-9,TRBJ1-1,.,CASSLPGGQVGDTEAFF,TGTGCCAGCAGCCTACCCGGTGGGCAGGTAGGGGACACTGAAGCTTTCTTT
.,TRBV5-1,TRBJ2-1,TRBD2,CASSLLMRGAYNEQFF,TGCGCCAGCAGCTTGTTGATGCGGGGGGCATACAATGAGCAGTTCTTC
many,TRBV7-2,TRBJ1-5,TRBD1,CASSSRQGDQPQHF,TGTGCCAGCAGCTCAAGACAGGGAGATCAGCCCCAGCATTTT
few,TRBV11-3,TRBJ2-1,TRBD1,CASSQGAQLSQFF,TGTGCCAGCTCACAGGGGGCCCAGTTATCGCAGTTCTTC
.,TRBV11-1,TRBJ1-1,.,CASSRRRTMNTEAFF,TGTGCCAGCAGCCGACGGAGGACAATGAACACTGAAGCTTTCTTT
few,TRBV28,TRBJ2-3,TRBD2,CASSPPGLAGTDTQYF,TGTGCCAGCAGTCCCCCGGGGCTAGCGGGGACAGATACGCAGTATTTT
many,TRBV10-3,TRBJ2-5,TRBD2,CATRGGAGETQYF,TGTGCCACCCGCGGGGGGGCAGGAGAGACCCAGTACTTC
many,TRBV5-1,TRBJ1-2,.,CASSLSLLPANYGYTF,TGCGCCAGCAGCTTGAGTTTGCTGCCAGCTAACTATGGCTACACCTTC
few,TRBV20-1,TRBJ1-5,.,CSAEPLRVVGNQPQHF,TGCAGTGCGGAGCCCCTCCGGGTTGTGGGCAATCAGCCCCAGCATTTT
.,TRBV2,TRBJ2-2,.,CSSSSQSAAGELFF,TGTTCCAGCAGTTCTCAGTCCGCTGCCGGGGAGCTGTTTTTT
many,TRBV20-1,TRBJ2-1,.,CSARDHLLEQFF,TGCAGTGCTAGAGACCATTTACTTGAGCAGTTCTTC
many,TRBV7-2,TRBJ1-1,.,CASRVSANTEAFF,TGTGCCAGCAGAGTTAGTGCGAACACTGAAGCTTTCTTT
many,TRBV7-9,TRBJ1-2,.,CASSFQGDGYTF,TGTGCCAGCAGCTTCCAGGGTGATGGCTACACCTTC
.,TRBV5-1,TRBJ1-2,.,CASSIRDKRYGYTF,TGCGCCAGCAGCATCCGGGACAAGCGCTATGGCTACACCTTC
many,TRBV3-1,TRBJ2-1,.,CASSQAYEQFF,TGTGCCAGCAGCCAAGCGTATGAGCAGTTCTTC
many,TRBV5-1,TRBJ2-2,TRBD1,CASSVGQGNTGELFF,TGCGCCAGCAGCGTGGGACAGGGGAACACCGGGGAGCTGTTTTTT
few,TRBV7-2,TRBJ1-5,.,CASSLMREGQPQHF,TGTGCCAGCAGCTTAATGCGGGAGGGCCAGCCCCAGCATTTT
many,TRBV4-2,TRBJ2-1,.,CASSQDGVSKQFF,TGTGCCAGCAGCCAAGATGGGGTCTCTAAGCAGTTCTTC
many,TRBV6-5,TRBJ2-4,TRBD2,CASSRDYNIQYF,TGTGCCAGCAGCCGGGACTACAACATTCAGTACTTC
many,TRBV18,TRBJ1-2,.,CASSQTPNYGYTF,TGTGCCAGCTCACAGACACCGAACTATGGCTACACCTTC
few,TRBV4-1,TRBJ2-7,TRBD1,CASSQTGGSYEQYF,TGCGCCAGCAGCCAAACAGGGGGGTCCTACGAGCAGTACTTC
many,TRBV4-1,TRBJ2-1,.,CASSQHRTEQFF,TGCGCCAGCAGCCAGCATAGGACTGAGCAGTTCTTC
.,TRBV5-1,TRBJ2-7,.,CASSLAPGTYEQYF,TGCGCCAGCAGCTTGGCCCCGGGTACCTACGAGCAGTACTTC
.,TRBV12-3/TRBV12-4,TRBJ2-5,TRBD1,CASSPNGQDETQYF,TGTGCCAGCAGTCCAAACGGACAGGACGAGACCCAGTACTTC
few,TRBV4-1,TRBJ2-7,.,CASSQESANYEQYF,TGCGCCAGCAGCCAAGAATCGGCTAACTACGAGCAGTACTTC
.,TRBV15,TRBJ2-1,.,CATSRPPFNEQFF,TGTGCCACCAGCAGACCCCCGTTCAATGAGCAGTTCTTC
many,TRBV7-3,TRBJ2-1,.,CASSLSSPTYEQFF,TGTGCCAGCAGCTTAAGCTCTCCGACTTACGAGCAGTTCTTC
many,TRBV5-8,TRBJ2-7,.,CASSLRISYEQYF,TGTGCCAGCAGCTTACGGATCTCCTACGAGCAGTACTTC
many,TRBV7-2,TRBJ2-3,TRBD2,CASSPGWASGGSFTDTQYF,TGTGCCAGCAGCCCCGGGTGGGCTAGCGGGGGGTCCTTCACAGATACGCAGTATTTT
many,TRBV12-3/TRBV12-4,TRBJ2-2,.,CALGKGTGELFF,TGTGCCCTGGGAAAGGGGACCGGGGAGCTGTTTTTT
.,TRBV5-1,TRBJ2-1,TRBD1,CASSSGTGDEQFF,TGCGCCAGCAGCTCCGGGACAGGCGATGAGCAGTTCTTC
many,TRBV6-2/TRBV6-3,TRBJ2-1,.,CASSYRQGLDNEQFF,TGTGCCAGCAGTTATCGGCAGGGTTTAGACAATGAGCAGTTCTTC
many,TRBV7-8,TRBJ2-2,.,CASKKGDANTGELFF,TGTGCCAGCAAAAAGGGGGACGCGAACACCGGGGAGCTGTTTTTT
few,TRBV5-1,TRBJ2-2,.,CASSLQQENTGELFF,TGCGCCAGCAGCTTGCAACAGGAGAACACCGGGGAGCTGTTTTTT
few,TRBV18,TRBJ2-1,TRBD1,CASSFGQGVYNEQFF,TGTGCCAGCTCATTTGGACAGGGGGTGTACAATGAGCAGTTCTTC
.,TRBV3-1,TRBJ1-6,.,CASSQRHRNSPLHF,TGTGCCAGCAGCCAGCGACACCGAAATTCACCCCTCCACTTT
.,TRBV7-9,TRBJ1-2,.,CASSLGGRGKEGYTF,TGTGCCAGCAGCTTAGGGGGTCGGGGGAAGGAAGGCTACACCTTC
.,TRBV27,TRBJ2-5,.,CASSPGGAGATGETQYF,TGTGCCAGCAGTCCCGGCGGGGCGGGGGCCACGGGGGAGACCCAGTACTTC
few,TRBV7-2,TRBJ2-5,TRBD2,CASSSGTSGGQETQYF,TGTGCCAGCAGCTCCGGGACTAGCGGGGGGCAAGAGACCCAGTACTTC
.,TRBV5-1,TRBJ2-7,.,CASSLGWQSYEQYF,TGCGCCAGCAGCTTGGGATGGCAATCCTACGAGCAGTACTTC
.,TRBV12-3/TRBV12-4,TRBJ1-2,.,CASSLPGQKYTF,TGTGCCAGCAGTTTACCCGGACAGAAGTACACCTTC
.,TRBV29-1,TRBJ1-2,.,CSVKGFNYGYTF,TGCAGCGTTAAGGGGTTTAACTATGGCTACACCTTC
.,TRBV19,TRBJ2-2,TRBD1,CASSRGTGGTGELFF,TGTGCCAGTAGTCGGGGGACAGGGGGAACCGGGGAGCTGTTTTTT